This T cell receptor (beta chain) was documented in a study of cytomegalovirus exposure and HLA in healthy donors. The study's findings and limits: Compared with the roughly 700-donor mean, an Asian-associated ancestry cluster reportedly had fewer N-insertions, according to a later analysis. Rare TCR sequences dominated, though some public TCRs recurred in many donors. Reported performance of the classifier showed diagnosis of cytomegalovirus status with high specificity and sensitivity.

To note about this clone: Its specificity is unknown.

The PCR employed 60 Vbeta primers together with 13 Jbeta primers. Profiling relied on immunoSEQ multiplex PCR, and the TCRdb table lists in-frame clones only, not all of them. This sample contains around 140,000 clones. At the time of sampling, donors were nominally healthy, though unrecorded immune exposures were likely. The sequenced sample consisted of PBMCs. This sequence originates from a male donor in good health and CMV-seronegative.

Here the CDR3 reads CASSPNRVGYGYTF. The CDR3 DNA sequence: TGTGCCAGCAGCCCTAACAGGGTAGGGTATGGCTACACCTTC. This chain links TRBV14 with TRBJ1-2; maybe TRBD1 (6 bases). With 4 bases removed from V and 5 bases from J, the gap between germline ends came to 14 bases. CDR3 length: 14 residues. Germline V gives CDR1 SGHDN, CDR2 FVKESK.